The clone carrying this T cell receptor (beta chain) was found a few times. The V and J ends lost 2 bases and 4 bases respectively, with 12 bases between them. CDR1 is KGHSH and CDR2 is LQKENI in the germline V gene. The CDR3 consists of 15 residues. Cohort placement rested on clinical history that participants reported themselves. This entry belongs to a study of blood T cell repertoires in COVID-19. Using immunoSEQ multiplex PCR, the repertoire was profiled, and TCRdb retains in-frame clones only, with some absent. The sample records 110,000 to 150,000 clones, about four fifths being singletons. This sequence originates from a woman aged 18-29 years who had been exposed to COVID-19. This chain joins TRBV18 and TRBJ1-5, with D unresolved. The material sequenced was PBMCs or T cells enriched from blood (not recorded which). The CDR3 nucleotides are TGTGCCAGCTCACCAACCACCAGGCAGAATCAGCCCCAGCATTTT. Translated: CASSPTTRQNQPQHF.